This T cell receptor (beta chain) stems from a study of human T cells and chemical hapten exposure. For the study at large: On about 2 cm by about 2 cm of upper inner arm skin, sensitization was performed with 2% DPC.

The study's findings and limits: Compared with pre-sensitization or healthy control sets, expanded TCRs clustered more.

The germline V gene has CDR1 DFQATT and CDR2 SNEGSKA (reference sequence). The CDR3 loop spans 14 amino acids. V shed 3 bases and J shed 0 bases, with 9 bases lying between them. This clonotype was counted at least ten times. The antigen is not known. Regarding time point: pre-sensitization, week 0. Specified treatment: therapeutic diphenylcyclopropenone sensitization with weekly scalp DPC. Donation of samples came from alopecia patients who were 18 to 70 years old and suitable for DPC. One entry per CDR3 protein results from TCRdb running MiXCR on the RACE reads. Of tens of thousands of distinct CDR3 sequences listed, 5.5% to 7.5% are singletons.

The chain is built from TRBV20-1 and TRBJ1-3; D is ambiguous. This clonotype was sampled from a woman aged 25-40 years with alopecia areata. Some clones in this sample may be carry-over from other donors' samples. Specimen: whole blood, collected in connection with sensitization to the hapten diphenylcyclopropenone (DPC). CDR3 bases: TGCAGTGCTAGTGAGGCAGTCTCTGGAAACACCATATATTTT. This gives the protein CSASEAVSGNTIYF.